This T cell receptor beta chain was identified in a study of molecular identifiers for immune sequencing clone quantification. MiXCR, applied by TCRdb to the PCR reads, yields one record per CDR3 protein. Altogether a few hundred thousand distinct CDR3 sequences are present, about a fifth being singletons, with the ten largest covering 0.7% to 0.95%. This clonotype was detected a few times. With 10%, 30% or 50% of RNA, about 19,000 to 1,000,000 naive CD8 T cells were sequenced. Germline lookup yields CDR1 SEHNR and CDR2 FQNEAQ (reference sequence). V was pared by 5 bases and J by 2 bases, with 16 bases between. The CDR3 covers 15 residues.

This chain joins TRBV7-9 and TRBJ2-7; D remains unclear. Sequenced input: naive CD8+ T cells from blood, with Jurkat cell RNA spiked in. As to subset: FACS-sorted CD8+CD4-CCR7+CD45RA+ naive T cells. This sequence was found in a human donor in good health. Some libraries in this study had Jurkat cell RNA spiked in. The CDR3 spells CASSPEKLTPYEQYF. The CDR3 bases are TGTGCCAGCAGCCCCGAGAAGCTGACGCCCTACGAGCAGTACTTC.